These 25 T cell receptor beta chains originate from one sample sequenced in a study of technical replicates of blood from a few donors. The protocol was immunoSEQ multiplex PCR, while the TCRdb copy is restricted to in-frame clones and leaves out a portion. Altogether about 97,000 clones are present, approximately 96% being singletons, with the ten largest covering about 0.38%. Sequencing was carried out using T cells isolated from PBMCs. Receptors were obtained from a human donor in good health.

The gene calls are TRBV27 and TRBJ1-2; weak D call: TRBD1 (6 bases). The CDR3 consists of 14 residues. CDR1 MNHEY and CDR2 SMNVEV come from the germline V gene (reference sequence). V was clipped by 2 bases and J by 4 bases, with 11 bases between them. The CDR3, as DNA: TGTGCCAGCAGTTTAAGGCCAGGGGCCTATGGCTACACCTTC. Residues: CASSLRPGAYGYTF.

V gene TRBV7-9 combines with J gene TRBJ2-7; D uncertain. Germline values: CDR1 SEHNR, CDR2 FQNEAQ (reference sequence). CDR3 length: 12 residues. Between the trimmed V and J ends, which lost 5 bases and 3 bases, there was a span of 8 bases. In DNA, the CDR3 is TGTGCCAGCAGCCCGTCAGGCTACGAGCAGTACTTC. Protein: CASSPSGYEQYF.

J is TRBJ1-3 and V is TRBV29-1; D gene unclear. V lost 2 bases and J lost 0, with 8 bases in between. Germline V CDR1 and CDR2: SQVTM, ANQGSEA. This CDR3 has 14 amino acids. CDR3 amino acids: CSVESRLSGNTIYF. The CDR3 nucleotides are TGCAGCGTTGAAAGCAGACTCTCTGGAAACACCATATATTTT.

This clone has a single count. The genes are TRBV18 and TRBJ2-7; 11 bases line up with TRBD1. The germline V gene encodes CDR1 KGHSH and CDR2 LQKENI. The CDR3 contains 16 residues. With 4 bases clipped from V and 6 bases from J, the junction kept 11 bases outside the gene matches. The CDR3 nucleotides are TGTGCCAGCTCACGGTATCCCGCCGGGACAGGGGGCGAGCAGTACTTC. Encoded protein: CASSRYPAGTGGEQYF. The variable domain in full, completed from reference TRBV18 and TRBJ2-7, reads NAGVMQNPRHLVRRRGQEARLRCSPMKGHSHVYWYRQLPEEGLKFMVYLQKENIIDESGMPKERFSAEFPKEGPSILRIQQVVRGDSAAYFCASSRYPAGTGGEQYFGPGTRLTVT.

V and J are TRBV30 and TRBJ2-2; 7 nucleotides match TRBD1. Per germline, CDR1 GTSNPN and CDR2 SVGIG (reference sequence). This CDR3 has 15 residues. Trimming took 0 bases from V and 7 from J; bases not matched to a gene: 8. The chain's CDR3 is CAWSVLQGLGGELFF. The CDR3 DNA reads TGTGCCTGGAGTGTATTACAGGGGTTGGGCGGGGAGCTGTTTTTT.

This chain uses TRBV7-9 with TRBJ2-5; D is perhaps TRBD2 (5 bases). V was shortened by 0 bases and J by 2 bases, with 16 bases between the two germline ends. The CDR3 is made up of 17 amino acids. CDR1 and CDR2 from the germline V gene are SEHNR and FQNEAQ (reference sequence). CDR3 amino acids: CASSLALEGGQQETQYF. The CDR3 DNA sequence: TGTGCCAGCAGCTTAGCGTTAGAGGGCGGGCAGCAAGAGACCCAGTACTTC.

The chain couples TRBV19 to TRBJ2-2; weak D call: TRBD2 (6 bases). V shed 4 bases and J shed 0 bases, with 6 bases lying between them. Germline V gene sequence: CDR1 LNHDA, CDR2 SQIVND (reference sequence). The CDR3 is 14 amino acids. The CDR3 loop is CASSSGANTGELFF. Here the CDR3 DNA reads TGTGCCAGTAGTAGCGGGGCGAACACCGGGGAGCTGTTTTTT.

The chain is built from TRBV7-3 and TRBJ2-6; 10 nucleotides line up with TRBD1. CDR3 size: 18 residues. V shed 2 bases, J shed 3 bases, and the junction held 7 bases outside the gene matches. Germline V gene sequence: CDR1 SGHTA, CDR2 FQGTGA. CDR3: CASSLSGQGVGGANVLTF. For the CDR3, the DNA is TGTGCCAGCAGCTTATCCGGACAGGGGGTGGGTGGGGCCAACGTCCTGACTTTC.

The rearrangement uses TRBV28 and TRBJ2-5; the D is unclear. This CDR3 comprises 14 residues. V lost 3 bases and J 2 bases, leaving 10 bases between the germline ends. CDR1 MDHEN and CDR2 SYDVKM come from the germline V gene. In DNA, the CDR3 is TGTGCCAGCAGTTTTACCACTCAACAAGAGACCCAGTACTTC. It specifies CASSFTTQQETQYF.

The chain carries TRBV2 and TRBJ2-5; tentatively, D is TRBD2 (6 bases). From germline, CDR1 is SNHLY and CDR2 FYNNEI. The CDR3 loop spans 15 amino acids. V shed 10 bases and J shed 5 bases, with 23 bases lying between them. The CDR3 here is CAIQAGTGPRETQYF. The CDR3 DNA reads TGTGCCATCCAAGCCGGGACTGGGCCCAGGGAGACCCAGTACTTC.

V and J are TRBV7-3 and TRBJ2-1, with 7 bases that match TRBD1. Germline V gene sequence: CDR1 SGHTA, CDR2 FQGTGA. This CDR3 comprises 13 residues. Trimming took 4 bases from V and 8 from J; bases not matched to a gene: 5. The CDR3 DNA follows: TGTGCCAGCAGCTCCTCAGGGACAGATGAGCAGTTCTTC. Translating gives CASSSSGTDEQFF.

In DNA form, the CDR3 reads TGTGCCAGCTCACCTATGGGAGAAGAAAAACTGTTTTTT. The encoded protein is CASSPMGEEKLFF. The gene calls are TRBV18 and TRBJ1-4; D is uncertain. The V and J ends lost 3 bases and 8 bases respectively, with 10 bases between them. Per germline, CDR1 KGHSH and CDR2 LQKENI. The CDR3 is made up of 13 amino acids.

V usage is TRBV12-5 and J usage is TRBJ2-1; 8 positions match TRBD2. The ends lost 4 bases at V and 7 bases at J; junction bases unmatched: 9. Germline CDR1 is LGHNT and CDR2 is FRNRAP. The CDR3 has 15 residues. In nucleotides, the CDR3 is TGTGCTAGTGGTTCAGGGGCAAGCGGGAGTAATGAGCAGTTCTTC. This gives the protein CASGSGASGSNEQFF.

This clone was observed once. The V gene is TRBV27, the J gene TRBJ2-7; TRBD1 aligns across 9 bases. CDR1 and CDR2 (germline): MNHEY, SMNVEV (reference sequence). V lost 2 bases, J lost 2 bases, and 7 bases stayed unmatched. This CDR3 has 16 residues. CDR3 coding DNA: TGTGCCAGCAGTTTACCGCCGGGACAGGGCGCCTACGAGCAGTACTTC. Translation: CASSLPPGQGAYEQYF.

V and J are TRBV9 and TRBJ2-1; the D gene is possibly TRBD2 (5 bases). Germline lookup yields CDR1 SGDLS and CDR2 YYNGEE. V was cut by 3 bases and J by 1 base, with 8 bases left in between. CDR3 length equals 14 residues. Here the CDR3 DNA reads TGTGCCAGCAGCGAGCGGACTTCCTACAATGAGCAGTTCTTC. This translates into CASSERTSYNEQFF.

The gene calls are TRBV9 and TRBJ1-1, with TRBD1 as a possible D gene (5 bases). Per germline, CDR1 SGDLS and CDR2 YYNGEE. Trimming removed 3 bases from V and 2 bases from J, with 8 bases in between. The CDR3 is 13 residues long. CDR3 residues: CASSGTPNTEAFF. The CDR3 nucleotides are TGTGCCAGCAGCGGGACACCAAACACTGAAGCTTTCTTT.

V is TRBV9 and J is TRBJ2-2, with D maybe TRBD2 (6 bases). V lost 3 bases and J lost 0, with 15 bases in between. Germline CDR1 SGDLS, CDR2 YYNGEE. The CDR3 totals 17 residues. The CDR3 sequence: CASSGAGPRTNTGELFF. The CDR3 nucleotides read TGTGCCAGCAGCGGCGCGGGGCCTAGGACGAACACCGGGGAGCTGTTTTTT. The full variable domain, completed using reference TRBV9 and TRBJ2-2, is DSGVTQTPKHLITATGQRVTLRCSPRSGDLSVYWYQQSLDQGLQFLIQYYNGEERAKGNILERFSAQQFPDLHSELNLSSLELGDSALYFCASSGAGPRTNTGELFFGEGSRLTVL.

J is TRBJ2-2 and V is TRBV6-5; possible D gene TRBD2, 7 bases. The CDR3 is 14 residues long. V shed 4 bases and J shed 8 bases, with 14 bases lying between them. Germline loops: CDR1 MNHEY, CDR2 SVGAGI. Here the CDR3 DNA reads TGTGCCAGCAGTTGGGGGGGGGCAGTGGGGGAGCTGTTTTTT. The encoded protein is CASSWGGAVGELFF.

CDR3 coding DNA: TGTGCCAGCAGCGTTAGCGGCCCGGATACGCAGTATTTT. This translates into CASSVSGPDTQYF. This sequence joins TRBV9 and TRBJ2-3, with D possibly being TRBD2 (6 bases). V shed 2 bases and J shed 6 bases, with 10 bases lying between them. The CDR3 runs 13 residues. In germline, CDR1 is SGDLS, CDR2 YYNGEE.

V usage is TRBV5-4 and J usage is TRBJ2-7; the match to TRBD1 covers 9 bases. The V gene end was trimmed by 3 bases and the J gene end by 1 base; junction bases not matched to a gene: 5. The CDR3 is 15 amino acids. Germline-derived CDR1 and CDR2 are SGHNT and YYREEE (reference sequence). CDR3 loop: CASSSPGTGSYEQYF. CDR3 bases: TGTGCCAGCAGCTCCCCCGGGACAGGGTCCTACGAGCAGTACTTC. Full variable domain (remainder filled in from reference TRBV5-4 and TRBJ2-7): ETGVTQSPTHLIKTRGQQVTLRCSSQSGHNTVSWYQQALGQGPQFIFQYYREEENGRGNFPPRFSGLQFPNYSSELNVNALELDDSALYLCASSSPGTGSYEQYFGPGTRLTVT.

This rearrangement joins TRBV6-5 to TRBJ2-7; 9 positions match TRBD2. This CDR3 contains 16 residues. V lost 2 bases to trimming and J lost 0 bases; unmatched junction nucleotides: 5. Germline V gene sequence: CDR1 MNHEY, CDR2 SVGAGI. The CDR3 DNA reads as TGTGCCAGCAGTTACATGTCTAGCGGGATCTCCTACGAGCAGTACTTC. Translated, it gives CASSYMSSGISYEQYF.

In nucleotides, the CDR3 is TGTGCCAGCAGTTTAGGGGGCGGGCAGCCCCAGCATTTT. This codes for CASSLGGGQPQHF. The chain joins TRBV27 to TRBJ1-5, with a possible D match to TRBD1 (6 bases). V gave up 2 bases and J gave up 7 bases, with 9 bases separating them. The CDR3 extends over 13 amino acids. Per the germline V gene, CDR1 is MNHEY and CDR2 is SMNVEV (reference sequence).

This chain uses TRBV10-3 with TRBJ2-3; 8 bases are a match to TRBD2. V lost 6 bases and J lost 5; bases outside the gene matches: 7. The germline V gene encodes CDR1 ENHRY and CDR2 SYGVKD. This CDR3 contains 14 residues. The CDR3 here is CAIRDGRAQDTQYF. The DNA for the CDR3 is TGTGCCATCAGGGACGGGAGGGCCCAAGATACGCAGTATTTT.

This clone came up a few times. This sequence joins TRBV5-1 and TRBJ2-3; D is possibly TRBD1 (5 bases). The germline gives CDR1 SGHRS, CDR2 YFSETQ. Trimming removed 0 bases from V and 0 bases from J, with 8 bases in between. CDR3 length equals 15 residues. The CDR3 DNA sequence: TGCGCCAGCAGCTTGGATGGACATAGCACAGATACGCAGTATTTT. The encoded protein is CASSLDGHSTDTQYF.

The V call is TRBV5-4, the J call TRBJ2-5, with a weak D call TRBD1 (6 bases). The CDR3 extends over 14 amino acids. V was pared by 2 bases and J by 5 bases, with 13 bases between. The germline gives CDR1 SGHNT, CDR2 YYREEE (reference sequence). The CDR3 bases are TGTGCCAGCAGCTTCTTACAGGGACCCGAGACCCAGTACTTC. Translated, it gives CASSFLQGPETQYF.